This T cell receptor beta chain derives from a study of T cells after yellow fever vaccination. TCRdb independently ran MiXCR on the 5' RACE reads; one entry per CDR3 protein. The profile shows approximately 580,000 distinct CDR3 sequences, 17% of them singletons. This clonotype was detected a few times. Germline CDR1 reads SGHKS; CDR2 reads YYEKEE (reference sequence). Trimming pared 4 bases from V and 7 bases from J, leaving 14 bases between. The CDR3 is 14 amino acids. The sequence was obtained from a young man who received the YFV17D yellow fever vaccine. The material was PBMCs, obtained about 5 days after the first yellow fever vaccination. V usage is TRBV5-5 and J usage is TRBJ2-2; D gene unclear. CDR3 region: CASSLGPTGGELFF. CDR3 DNA sequence: TGTGCCAGCAGCCTAGGACCCACTGGCGGGGAGCTGTTTTTT.